This record covers a single TCR beta chain. The antigen is not known. This record comes from a study of shared clonotypes between healthy human individuals. About the study: CD4 naive cells filled three plates per donor, CD4 memory three, CD8 naive two and CD8 memory one.

CDR1 GTSNPN and CDR2 SVGIG come from the germline V gene (reference sequence). This CDR3 is 15 amino acids long. Trimming pared 0 bases from V and 3 bases from J, leaving 13 bases between. Sequenced by immunoSEQ multiplex PCR; TCRdb stores in-frame clones only, minus some. The table has about 2.4 million clones, 93% seen once. Study-level points and caveats: Genetic and exposure-history diversity was limited by the few donors. Compared with clonotypes that all four donors shared, non-shared clonotypes had lower generation probabilities.

Sequenced: naive CD4+ T cells from PBMCs. Subset denoted: CD45RA+ positively selected. This chain links TRBV30 with TRBJ2-3; D may be TRBD1 (6 bases). The receptor was isolated from a young man in good health. Some clones in this sample may be carry-over from other donors' samples. In DNA, the CDR3 is TGTGCCTGGAGTGTTGGGACACTCAGGACAGATACGCAGTATTTT. Translated: CAWSVGTLRTDTQYF.